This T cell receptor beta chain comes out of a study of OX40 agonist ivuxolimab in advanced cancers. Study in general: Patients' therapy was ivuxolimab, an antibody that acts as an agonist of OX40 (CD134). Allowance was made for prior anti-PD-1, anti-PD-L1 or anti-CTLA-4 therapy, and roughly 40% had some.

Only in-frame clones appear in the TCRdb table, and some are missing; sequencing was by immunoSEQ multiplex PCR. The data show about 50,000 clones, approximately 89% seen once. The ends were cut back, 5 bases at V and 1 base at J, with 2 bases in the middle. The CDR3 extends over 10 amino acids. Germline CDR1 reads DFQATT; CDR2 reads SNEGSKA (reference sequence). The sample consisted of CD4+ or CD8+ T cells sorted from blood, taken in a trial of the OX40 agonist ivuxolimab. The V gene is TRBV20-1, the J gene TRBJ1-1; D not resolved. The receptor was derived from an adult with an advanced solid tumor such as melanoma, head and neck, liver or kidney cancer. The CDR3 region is CSAENTEAFF. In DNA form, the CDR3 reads TGCAGTGCTGAGAACACTGAAGCTTTCTTT.